This T cell receptor (beta chain) was profiled in a study of low-dose radiotherapy and immunotherapy resistance in tumors. Primers targeting TRAV and TRBV primed first-strand cDNA, covering alpha and beta chains. The authors ran 15 to 20 PCR cycles to amplify TCRs with a constant-region primer and V-primer adapter. TCRdb itself ran the reads through MiXCR, one entry per CDR3 protein. Among about 16,000 distinct CDR3 sequences listed, 74% were seen once. V lost 5 bases and J 6 bases, leaving 22 bases between the germline ends. In germline, CDR1 is SGHVS, CDR2 FQNEAQ. The CDR3 consists of 17 residues. The clonotype comes from a human donor with advanced metastatic prostate, ovarian, gallbladder or colorectal cancer (not recorded which). This table probably holds off-target reads from a library built for another chain. This sequence joins TRBV7-8 and TRBJ2-2; possible D gene TRBD2, 7 bases. The CDR3 spells CASSAPGGGDFPGELFF. CDR3 DNA: TGTGCCAGCAGCGCTCCGGGGGGCGGGGACTTTCCCGGGGAGCTGTTTTTT.